This TCR beta chain came from a study of cytomegalovirus exposure and HLA in healthy donors. Across the study: Among several hundred genotyped donors, around 82% fell in the Caucasian-associated ancestry cluster.

Study-level findings and limits: HLA alleles were associated with 16,000 or so TCR beta sequences in a later analysis at 0.05 false discovery rate.

With respect to this clone: Antigen: not known.

Trimming took 6 bases from V and 7 from J; bases not matched to a gene: 12. The length of the CDR3 is 15 residues. Germline assignment: CDR1 LNHDA and CDR2 SQIVND (reference sequence). The PCR employed 60 Vbeta primers together with 13 Jbeta primers. Repertoires were generated with immunoSEQ multiplex PCR, while TCRdb's copy carries only in-frame clones and drops some. The table lists around 190,000 clones. The sequence came from a woman aged 25 to 39 in good health and CMV-seropositive. The sample was PBMCs. V gene TRBV19 combines with J gene TRBJ2-1; 7 nucleotides match TRBD1. CDR3 DNA: TGTGCCAGTAGATCGGGACAGAGTCTCGGGAATGAGCAGTTCTTC. Protein sequence: CASRSGQSLGNEQFF.